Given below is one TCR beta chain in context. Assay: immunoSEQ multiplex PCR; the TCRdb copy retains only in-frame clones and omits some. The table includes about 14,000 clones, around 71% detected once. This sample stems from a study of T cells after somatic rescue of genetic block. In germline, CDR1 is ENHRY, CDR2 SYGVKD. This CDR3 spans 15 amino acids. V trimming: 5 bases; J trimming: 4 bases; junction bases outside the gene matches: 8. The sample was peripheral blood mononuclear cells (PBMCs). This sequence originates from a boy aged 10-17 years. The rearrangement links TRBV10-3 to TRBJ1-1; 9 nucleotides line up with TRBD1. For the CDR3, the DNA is TGTGCCATCAGTAGCGGACAGGGGCTGAGCACTGAAGCTTTCTTT. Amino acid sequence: CAISSGQGLSTEAFF.